The 3 T cell receptor beta chains presented below share a single source sample, sequenced in a study of blood T cell repertoires in COVID-19. Measured with immunoSEQ multiplex PCR; TCRdb has only the in-frame clones, and not every one. Found here are about 400,000 clones, about 90% of them singletons; the top ten hold under 2%. The sequenced sample was PBMCs or T cells enriched from blood (not recorded which). These receptors were obtained from a woman in her late teens or twenties with acute COVID-19.

V and J are TRBV19 and TRBJ1-1, with D tentatively TRBD1 (5 bases). V lost 5 bases, J lost 7 bases, and 14 bases lay in between. CDR3 length equals 13 residues. Per the germline V gene, CDR1 is LNHDA and CDR2 is SQIVND (reference sequence). This chain's CDR3 is CASSSPREGEAFF. The CDR3 DNA reads TGTGCCAGTAGTTCCCCCAGGGAGGGTGAAGCTTTCTTT.

The chain employs TRBV11-3 and TRBJ2-1; possibly TRBD1 for D (5 bases). Between the trimmed V and J ends, which lost 6 bases and 9 bases, there was a span of 21 bases. Per germline, CDR1 SGHNT and CDR2 YENEEA. This CDR3 comprises 15 residues. CDR3 residues: CASSPRQGALGEQFF. The CDR3 nucleotides are TGTGCCAGCAGTCCAAGGCAGGGCGCCTTGGGTGAGCAGTTCTTC.

In regard to this clone: One junction end does not reproduce the germline sequence, and a read error may be involved. Other nucleotide sequences from this sample produce the same CDR3. The chain couples TRBV6-1 to TRBJ2-7; TRBD2 aligns across 7 bases. Looked up from germline, CDR1 is MNHNS and CDR2 is SASEGT. The CDR3 is 15 amino acids. CDR3 nucleotides: TGTGCTAGCAGTGAAGCCCAGCGGGGAGGCTACGAGCAGTACTTC. Amino acids: CASSEAQRGGYEQYF.